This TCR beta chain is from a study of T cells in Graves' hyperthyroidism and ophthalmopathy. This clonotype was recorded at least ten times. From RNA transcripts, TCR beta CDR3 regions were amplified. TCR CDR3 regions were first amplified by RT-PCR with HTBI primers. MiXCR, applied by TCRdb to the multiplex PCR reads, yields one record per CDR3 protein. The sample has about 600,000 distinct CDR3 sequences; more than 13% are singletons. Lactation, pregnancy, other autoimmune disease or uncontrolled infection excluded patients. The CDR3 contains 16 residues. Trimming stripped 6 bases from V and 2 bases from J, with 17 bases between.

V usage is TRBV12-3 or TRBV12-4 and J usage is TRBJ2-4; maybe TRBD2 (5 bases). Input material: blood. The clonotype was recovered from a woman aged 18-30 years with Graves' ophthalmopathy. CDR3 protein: CASSRIPGETKNIQYF. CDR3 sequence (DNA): TGTGCCAGCAGCCGCATCCCCGGGGAAACCAAAAACATTCAGTACTTC.